The TCR beta chain described here comes from a study of control samples from healthy donors and cancer patients. J was trimmed by 4 bases and V by 1 base; bases with no gene match: 12. This CDR3 spans 17 amino acids. Germline V gene lookup returns CDR1 SGHNT and CDR2 YYREEE (reference sequence). Measured with immunoSEQ multiplex PCR; TCRdb has only the in-frame clones, and not every one. The sample shows approximately 50,000 clones, more than 90% of them seen only once. This TCR came from a man aged 25-40 years with colorectal cancer. The genes are TRBV5-4 and TRBJ1-2; TRBD1 matches 8 bases. Sequenced material: PBMCs. Here the CDR3 reads CASSLFGAGGPFYGYTF. CDR3 nucleotides: TGTGCCAGCAGCTTGTTTGGGGCAGGGGGCCCCTTCTATGGCTACACCTTC.